The 23 T cell receptor beta chains reported below all come from one sample, sequenced in a study of CD8+ T cells in alopecia areata. Sequencing used cDNA as its template, made by extracting RNA and reverse transcribing it. Method: immunoSEQ multiplex PCR; TCRdb's copy keeps in-frame clones and lacks some. Of 42,000 or so clones in the sample, roughly 90% were seen once. Treatment specified: oral pan-JAK inhibitor, 5-10 mg twice daily. The material was CD8+ T cells sorted from blood, obtained at week 24, from a patient treated with tofacitinib. The receptors here all came from a human donor with alopecia areata.

As for this clone: In the same sample, other DNA sequences code for this CDR3. The rearrangement uses TRBV29-1 and TRBJ2-7; D is uncertain. The CDR3 consists of 12 residues. The V end lost 5 bases, the J end lost 7 bases, and 15 bases lay between the germline ends. Germline V lookup: CDR1 SQVTM, CDR2 ANQGSEA. CDR3 sequence reads: CSVFVVMGEQYF. The CDR3 DNA sequence: TGCAGCGTTTTTGTAGTGATGGGGGAGCAGTACTTC.

The chain combines TRBV7-9 with TRBJ2-7, with D possibly matching TRBD2 (7 bases). Looked up from germline, CDR1 is SEHNR and CDR2 is FQNEAQ (reference sequence). The CDR3 covers 14 residues. Trimming took 3 bases from V and 2 from J, leaving 11 bases between them. CDR3 in amino acids: CASSFGRGAYEQYF. CDR3 DNA sequence: TGTGCCAGCAGCTTTGGGAGGGGGGCCTACGAGCAGTACTTC. Full variable domain (outside the CDR3, taken from reference TRBV7-9 and TRBJ2-7): DTGVSQNPRHKITKRGQNVTFRCDPISEHNRLYWYRQTLGQGPEFLTYFQNEAQLEKSRLLSDRFSAERPKGSFSTLEIQRTEQGDSAMYLCASSFGRGAYEQYFGPGTRLTVT.

The rearrangement uses TRBV7-9 and TRBJ2-7, with no clear D. Per germline, CDR1 SEHNR and CDR2 FQNEAQ (reference sequence). The CDR3 has 11 residues. V dropped 5 bases and J dropped 3 bases, with 5 bases sitting between them. CDR3 region: CASSIDYEQYF. CDR3 nucleotide sequence: TGTGCCAGCAGCATCGACTACGAGCAGTACTTC.

The V call is TRBV11-2, the J call TRBJ2-7; TRBD2 matches 8 bases. V lost 1 base, J lost 4 bases, and 3 bases stayed unmatched. CDR3 length: 14 residues. Germline V CDR1 and CDR2: SGHAT, FQNNGV. The CDR3 protein is CASSLGSSGYEQYF. The CDR3, as DNA: TGTGCCAGCAGCTTAGGTTCTAGCGGGTACGAGCAGTACTTC. Drawing the rest from reference TRBV11-2 and TRBJ2-7, the complete variable domain is EAGVAQSPRYKIIEKRQSVAFWCNPISGHATLYWYQQILGQGPKLLIQFQNNGVVDDSQLPKDRFSAERLKGVDSTLKIQPAKLEDSAVYLCASSLGSSGYEQYFGPGTRLTVT.

This clone was seen just once. This chain joins TRBV4-1 and TRBJ2-5; no reliable D call. With the DNA end fitting TRBJ2-7 better, the J assignment may be wrong. The CDR3 runs to 14 residues. Per germline, CDR1 MGHRA and CDR2 YSYEKL. For the CDR3, the DNA is TGCGCCAGCAGCCATCAAGGATACTCCTACGAGCAGTACTTC. It codes for CASSHQGYSYEQYF.

The chain links TRBV12-5 to TRBJ1-5, with D perhaps matching TRBD1 (6 bases). Germline V gene data show CDR1 as LGHNT and CDR2 as FRNRAP. Trimming shortened V by 5 bases and J by 0 bases, and 17 bases separated the two germline ends. This CDR3 region has 17 residues. Here the CDR3 reads CASGLYGGADSNQPQHF. The CDR3 coding sequence is TGTGCTAGTGGTCTTTACGGGGGGGCAGATAGCAATCAGCCCCAGCATTTT.

The CDR3 reads CAWSIDGAYEQYF. The CDR3 nucleotides read TGTGCCTGGAGCATTGACGGGGCCTACGAGCAGTACTTC. The chain combines TRBV30 with TRBJ2-7; weak D call: TRBD2 (5 bases). CDR1 and CDR2 (germline): GTSNPN, SVGIG (reference sequence). Trimming took 3 bases from V and 2 from J, leaving 11 bases between them. The CDR3 runs to 13 residues.

This rearrangement joins TRBV4-1 to TRBJ2-7, with TRBD2 identical over 13 bases. Germline loops: CDR1 MGHRA, CDR2 YSYEKL. Germline trimming cut 1 base from V and 0 bases from J; bases unmatched to any gene: 9. The CDR3 is 19 residues long. This CDR3 reads CASSQGLAGGLPHSYEQYF. Here the CDR3 DNA reads TGCGCCAGCAGCCAAGGACTAGCGGGGGGACTCCCTCACTCCTACGAGCAGTACTTC.

This clone was picked up a small number of times. The V and J genes are TRBV29-1 and TRBJ2-7; 7 nucleotides match TRBD1. With V trimmed by 6 bases and J by 2 bases, 7 bases remained unmatched. The CDR3 has 13 residues. Germline assignment: CDR1 SQVTM and CDR2 ANQGSEA. The CDR3 loop reads CSVGTDITYEQYF. The CDR3 nucleotides read TGCAGCGTGGGGACAGACATTACCTACGAGCAGTACTTC.

The V and J genes are TRBV28 and TRBJ2-1, with TRBD1 identical over 8 bases. The CDR3 loop spans 14 amino acids. V gave up 7 bases and J gave up 7 bases; unmatched junction bases: 9. Germline V gives CDR1 MDHEN, CDR2 SYDVKM. This chain's CDR3 is CASTWTGQGNEQFF. CDR3 DNA: TGTGCCAGCACTTGGACAGGGCAGGGTAATGAGCAGTTCTTC.

The gene calls are TRBV6-5 and TRBJ1-1; D is uncertain. There are 13 residues in the CDR3. Germline loops: CDR1 MNHEY, CDR2 SVGAGI. Trimming took 0 bases from V and 8 from J, leaving 10 bases between them. Written as DNA, the CDR3 is TGTGCCAGCAGTTACTCGCTGGGAGGGGAAGCTTTCTTT. Translation: CASSYSLGGEAFF.

The V call is TRBV4-1, the J call TRBJ2-7; 9 nucleotides align to TRBD1. Losses at the gene ends were 0 bases for V and 0 bases for J; bases not matched to a gene: 9. Per germline, CDR1 MGHRA and CDR2 YSYEKL. This CDR3 has 18 residues. CDR3 nucleotide sequence: TGCGCCAGCAGCCAAGATCGTTTAGGGGACAGGGCCTCCTACGAGCAGTACTTC. This sequence encodes CASSQDRLGDRASYEQYF.

This clone appeared once. The V gene is TRBV6-5, the J gene TRBJ1-1; 8 bases line up with TRBD1. The germline V gene encodes CDR1 MNHEY and CDR2 SVGAGI. The CDR3 runs 13 residues. With V trimmed by 6 bases and J by 4 bases, 4 bases remained unmatched. The CDR3 nucleotides are TGTGCCAGCAGCCTAGACAGGGGCACTGAAGCTTTCTTT. Its translation: CASSLDRGTEAFF.

There are a few counts of this clone. Other DNA sequences in this sample translate to the same CDR3. V is TRBV28 and J is TRBJ1-5, with D uncertain. Trimming shortened V by 1 base and J by 0 bases, and 7 bases separated the two germline ends. CDR3 length: 15 amino acids. Per germline, CDR1 MDHEN and CDR2 SYDVKM. The CDR3 loop is CASSLLGNSNQPQHF. CDR3 sequence (DNA): TGTGCCAGCAGTTTATTAGGAAATAGCAATCAGCCCCAGCATTTT.

The chain couples TRBV30 to TRBJ2-5; D is ambiguous. Near its end, the DNA agrees better with TRBJ2-7, so the J call may be wrong. The CDR3 is 13 residues long. In germline, CDR1 is GTSNPN, CDR2 SVGIG (reference sequence). CDR3 amino acids: CAWSVGGVSEQYF. The DNA of the CDR3 is TGTGCCTGGAGTGTCGGCGGAGTGTCCGAGCAGTACTTC.

This chain links TRBV5-5 with TRBJ2-3; D ambiguous. Germline values: CDR1 SGHKS, CDR2 YYEKEE (reference sequence). V was clipped by 3 bases and J by 0 bases, with 14 bases between them. CDR3 size: 16 residues. CDR3 nucleotide sequence: TGTGCCAGCAGCTCGCACACGTTACTTAGCACAGATACGCAGTATTTT. Translating gives CASSSHTLLSTDTQYF. Looking up the rest from reference TRBV5-5 and TRBJ2-3 gives the full variable domain: DAGVTQSPTHLIKTRGQQVTLRCSPISGHKSVSWYQQVLGQGPQFIFQYYEKEERGRGNFPDRFSARQFPNYSSELNVNALLLGDSALYLCASSSHTLLSTDTQYFGPGTRLTVL.

The genes are TRBV5-4 and TRBJ1-2; no clear D gene. The germline gives CDR1 SGHNT, CDR2 YYREEE (reference sequence). Trimming pared 0 bases from V and 8 bases from J, leaving 17 bases between. The CDR3 length is 15 residues. CDR3 DNA sequence: TGTGCCAGCAGCTTGGCCTCGACACACCCGGGCGGCTACACCTTC. Protein: CASSLASTHPGGYTF.

The CDR3 region has the DNA TGTGCCTGGAGTGTACATAGCGGTACCTACAATGAGCAGTTCTTC. This gives the protein CAWSVHSGTYNEQFF. V gene TRBV30 combines with J gene TRBJ2-1; a weak D match, TRBD2 (6 bases). The CDR3 contains 15 residues. Per the germline V gene, CDR1 is GTSNPN and CDR2 is SVGIG (reference sequence). Trimming cost V 0 bases and J 2 bases, with 11 bases left between them.

The V gene is TRBV27, the J gene TRBJ2-4; D call uncertain. CDR1 and CDR2 from the germline V gene are MNHEY and SMNVEV (reference sequence). The CDR3 contains 13 residues. V dropped 7 bases and J dropped 0 bases, with 7 bases sitting between them. The CDR3, as DNA: TGTGCCAGCATTTCTATAGCCAAAAACATTCAGTACTTC. Translating gives CASISIAKNIQYF.

This chain uses TRBV7-3 with TRBJ2-3; 7 nucleotides agree with TRBD2. J lost 3 bases, V lost 5 bases, and 11 bases had no gene match. Per germline, CDR1 SGHTA and CDR2 FQGTGA. The CDR3 extends over 16 amino acids. CDR3 region: CASSPYGPGGTDTQYF. The CDR3 DNA reads as TGTGCCAGCAGCCCGTACGGCCCGGGGGGAACAGATACGCAGTATTTT.

In regard to this clone: A read error may produce the germline difference seen at one junction end. This chain joins TRBV7-9 and TRBJ2-5; D possibly corresponds to TRBD1 (5 bases). Germline CDR1 and CDR2: SEHNR and FQNEAQ (reference sequence). This CDR3 is built from 16 residues. The DNA for the CDR3 is TGTGCCAGCAGCTTACTTGGGGCAGCTACAAGAGAGGCCCAGTACTTC. Its protein is CASSLLGAATREAQYF.

The chain has TRBV19 and TRBJ2-2; D is perhaps TRBD2 (6 bases). The germline CDR1 and CDR2 sequences are LNHDA and SQIVND (reference sequence). Between the trimmed V and J ends, which lost 5 bases and 4 bases, there was a span of 14 bases. The CDR3 is 15 residues long. The CDR3 DNA sequence: TGTGCCAGTAGTTGGGGAGGACGGTCCACCGGGGAGCTGTTTTTT. Its translation: CASSWGGRSTGELFF.

DNA of the CDR3: TGTGCCAGCAGGGACTGGTCTGGGGCCAACGTCCTGACTTTC. Translated, it gives CASRDWSGANVLTF. J is TRBJ2-6 and V is TRBV2, with a possible D match to TRBD2 (5 bases). The CDR3 extends over 14 amino acids. V shed 6 bases and J shed 1 base, with 7 bases lying between them. Germline CDR1 SNHLY, CDR2 FYNNEI.